These 14 T cell receptor beta chains originate from one sample sequenced in a study of blood T cells in healthy people across ages. The use of a sample-barcoded 5' primer and a J-beta primer mix characterized a second PCR of roughly 6 to 11 cycles. TCRdb re-analysed the 5' RACE reads in MiXCR, keeping a single row per CDR3 protein. The data show about 1.1 million distinct CDR3 sequences, roughly two fifths seen once. The sequencing sample was made of blood. The origin of the receptors is a man between 18 and 35 years old in good health.

The chain links TRBV6-2 or TRBV6-3 to TRBJ2-7; D may be TRBD2 (6 bases). V lost 10 bases and J lost 0, with 10 bases in between. Germline CDR1 and CDR2: MNHEY and SVGEGT. The CDR3 sequence is 12 residues long. The CDR3 sequence is CATGGDSYEQYF. CDR3 sequence (DNA): TGTGCCACAGGAGGGGACTCCTACGAGCAGTACTTC.

Only a few counts were recorded for this clonotype. The chain links TRBV13 to TRBJ2-2; D not resolved. Germline V lookup: CDR1 PRHDT, CDR2 FYEKMQ (reference sequence). V lost 0 bases, J lost 0 bases, and 5 bases lay in between. The length of the CDR3 is 15 residues. The CDR3 DNA reads TGTGCCAGCAGCTTAGGGTCCGCGAACACCGGGGAGCTGTTTTTT. Translated: CASSLGSANTGELFF.

This clonotype was observed a handful of times. The chain carries TRBV6-1 and TRBJ2-4; D may be TRBD2 (7 bases). CDR1 is MNHNS and CDR2 is SASEGT in the germline V gene. V was trimmed by 7 bases and J by 3 bases, leaving 16 bases between them. There are 15 residues in the CDR3. The CDR3: CASTKGGGDKNIQYF. The CDR3 DNA reads TGTGCCAGCACTAAGGGAGGGGGAGACAAAAACATTCAGTACTTC.

The chain uses TRBV27 and TRBJ1-2; TRBD1 might be the D (5 bases). The CDR3 sequence is 14 residues long. The germline V and J ends were trimmed by 3 bases and 6 bases, with 14 bases remaining between them. CDR1 MNHEY and CDR2 SMNVEV come from the germline V gene (reference sequence). The CDR3 region has the DNA TGTGCCAGCAGTTTTGCGGGCAGGGCGGATGGCTACACCTTC. This translates into CASSFAGRADGYTF.

This clonotype was observed a handful of times. This sequence joins TRBV12-5 and TRBJ2-1; D is unclear. The V end lost 3 bases, the J end lost 3 bases, and 18 bases lay between the germline ends. Germline CDR1 reads LGHNT; CDR2 reads FRNRAP. The CDR3 is 17 amino acids. CDR3 protein: CASGFTLSDDVYNEQFF. In DNA, the CDR3 is TGTGCTAGTGGTTTTACACTATCGGATGACGTCTACAATGAGCAGTTCTTC.

This clonotype occurred a few times. The V call is TRBV20-1, the J call TRBJ2-5; TRBD2 aligns across 14 bases. Germline values: CDR1 DFQATT, CDR2 SNEGSKA (reference sequence). With V trimmed by 6 bases and J by 1 base, 4 bases remained unmatched. The CDR3 consists of 15 residues. CDR3 bases: TGCAGTGCCTTGGGACTAGCGGGGGCCCAAGAGACCCAGTACTTC. Residues: CSALGLAGAQETQYF.

The chain carries TRBV20-1 and TRBJ2-7, with D hard to call. The CDR3 is 13 amino acids. V lost 8 bases to trimming and J lost 0 bases, with 14 bases between them. From germline, CDR1 is DFQATT and CDR2 SNEGSKA (reference sequence). CDR3 region: CSILPDSSYEQYF. Written as DNA, the CDR3 is TGCAGTATTCTTCCCGATAGCTCCTACGAGCAGTACTTC.

The table lists this clonotype with a few counts. The CDR3 nucleotides are TGCAGCGTCGGAGACAGGGGGCTTTCCTACGAGCAGTACTTC. Its translation is CSVGDRGLSYEQYF. The chain employs TRBV29-1 and TRBJ2-7, with 10 bases aligning to TRBD1. V was pared by 6 bases and J by 1 base, with 6 bases of the junction left unmatched. The CDR3 totals 14 residues. Germline CDR1 reads SQVTM; CDR2 reads ANQGSEA.

In its sample, this clonotype was seen a few times. This chain uses TRBV4-2 with TRBJ2-4, with a possible D match to TRBD2 (7 bases). This CDR3 region has 17 residues. V was pared by 0 bases and J by 0 bases, with 12 bases between. CDR1 is LGHNA, CDR2 YNFKEQ, per germline. CDR3 nucleotide sequence: TGTGCCAGCAGCCAAGATGGGGGGGGCCTAGCCAAAAACATTCAGTACTTC. Translating gives CASSQDGGGLAKNIQYF.

The V and J genes are TRBV6-5 and TRBJ2-1; maybe TRBD1 (5 bases). V was cut by 4 bases and J by 4 bases, with 23 bases left in between. Germline V gene sequence: CDR1 MNHEY, CDR2 SVGAGI. The CDR3 is made up of 18 amino acids. CDR3 in DNA: TGTGCCAGCAGTTCTAAGGACATTTCCACGGTCCGGTACAATGAGCAGTTCTTC. Amino acid sequence: CASSSKDISTVRYNEQFF.

The CDR3 nucleotides are TGCAGTGCTAGACTAGCGGGGGTCTACAATGAGCAGTTCTTC. Protein product: CSARLAGVYNEQFF. The chain is built from TRBV20-1 and TRBJ2-1; 10 nucleotides match TRBD2. The CDR3 loop spans 14 amino acids. Germline V gene lookup returns CDR1 DFQATT and CDR2 SNEGSKA (reference sequence). V shed 2 bases and J 3 bases; nucleotides not matched to a gene: 1.

This clonotype has a handful of counts. The CDR3 region has the DNA TGTGCCAGCAGTGACACTGGGAGAGAGACCCAGTACTTC. This sequence encodes CASSDTGRETQYF. The chain employs TRBV6-2 or TRBV6-3 and TRBJ2-5; perhaps TRBD2 as D (5 bases). Germline CDR1 is MNHEY and CDR2 is SVGEGT. With 5 bases removed from V and 4 bases from J, the gap between germline ends came to 11 bases. The CDR3 totals 13 residues.

On this clonotype: One base away lies a much larger clone, so this may be a sequencing read error. V and J are TRBV6-4 and TRBJ2-1; the match to TRBD2 covers 7 bases. Germline loops: CDR1 MRHNA, CDR2 SNTAGT. CDR3 length: 13 amino acids. CDR3 nucleotide sequence: TGTGTCAGCAGCGAGACTAGCCGCAATGAGCAGTTCTTC. It encodes CVSSETSRNEQFF.

V gene TRBV7-3 combines with J gene TRBJ1-5; D is unresolved. CDR1 and CDR2 from the germline V gene are SGHTA and FQGTGA. This CDR3 is built from 13 residues. Trimming cost V 10 bases and J 1 base, with 11 bases left between them. CDR3 coding DNA: TGTGCCACCGCAGACACGAGCAATCAGCCCCAGCATTTT. It yields the protein CATADTSNQPQHF.